Below are 16 T cell receptor beta chains sequenced from a single sample in a study of beta chain features in type 1 diabetes. Reverse transcribing all isolated RNA meant expressed TCRB transcripts were sequenced. Method: immunoSEQ multiplex PCR; TCRdb's copy keeps in-frame clones and lacks some. The sample has around 160,000 clones, under 60% seen once; the top ten hold roughly 0.43%. The sample comprised Tregs from blood. The receptors were gathered from a man in his late teens or twenties in good health.

The chain is built from TRBV9 and TRBJ2-7; no clear D gene. Germline V gene sequence: CDR1 SGDLS, CDR2 YYNGEE. Trimming left V 0 bases short and J 7 bases short, with 11 bases between. The CDR3 has 13 amino acids. Here the CDR3 DNA reads TGTGCCAGCAGCGTAGTCCCTAGTGAGGAGCAGTACTTC. It specifies CASSVVPSEEQYF.

The chain recombines TRBV4-3 with TRBJ2-2, with D unresolved. The ends were cut back, 1 base at V and 4 bases at J, with 4 bases in the middle. Germline V gives CDR1 LGHNA, CDR2 YSLEER. The CDR3 spans 13 residues. The CDR3, as DNA: TGCGCCAGCAGCCAAGCGGTCACCGGGGAGCTGTTTTTT. Translation gives CASSQAVTGELFF.

The chain joins TRBV19 to TRBJ2-5; 11 nucleotides align to TRBD2. This CDR3 comprises 15 residues. Per the germline V gene, CDR1 is LNHDA and CDR2 is SQIVND (reference sequence). The trim removed 4 bases at V and 1 base at J, leaving 2 bases unmatched. The CDR3 DNA reads as TGTGCCAGTAGTACCGGACTAGCGGGCCAAGAGACCCAGTACTTC. It encodes CASSTGLAGQETQYF.

V and J are TRBV5-1 and TRBJ2-7; 8 bases align to TRBD2. Germline V gene lookup returns CDR1 SGHRS and CDR2 YFSETQ. Unmatched junction bases numbered 4, after V lost 0 bases and J lost 2 bases. The CDR3 is 15 residues long. CDR3 nucleotides: TGCGCCAGCAGCTTGGCACTAGCGGCAACCTACGAGCAGTACTTC. The encoded protein is CASSLALAATYEQYF.

This chain uses TRBV2 with TRBJ2-7, with a weak D call TRBD1 (7 bases). CDR3 length equals 15 residues. Per germline, CDR1 SNHLY and CDR2 FYNNEI. The V end was cut by 6 bases, the J end by 5 bases, with 20 bases between. This chain's CDR3 is CASRPQPGGGHEQYF. The CDR3, as DNA: TGTGCCAGCAGGCCCCAACCAGGGGGAGGCCACGAGCAGTACTTC.

This chain uses TRBV30 with TRBJ2-7; tentative D call: TRBD1 (5 bases). Per the germline V gene, CDR1 is GTSNPN and CDR2 is SVGIG (reference sequence). Trimming took off 4 bases at V and 1 base at J, with 8 bases between the two ends. The CDR3 runs 12 residues. This chain's CDR3 is CAWKQVSYEQYF. For the CDR3, the DNA is TGTGCCTGGAAACAGGTTTCCTACGAGCAGTACTTC.

This rearrangement joins TRBV14 to TRBJ2-7; the D gene is possibly TRBD1 (5 bases). The germline V gene encodes CDR1 SGHDN and CDR2 FVKESK. V lost 1 base and J lost 1, with 14 bases in between. The CDR3 has 16 residues. The CDR3 is CASSQGAGMWSYEQYF. In DNA, the CDR3 is TGTGCCAGCAGCCAAGGGGCAGGGATGTGGTCCTACGAGCAGTACTTC. Full variable domain (missing parts from reference TRBV14 and TRBJ2-7): EAGVTQFPSHSVIEKGQTVTLRCDPISGHDNLYWYRRVMGKEIKFLLHFVKESKQDESGMPNNRFLAERTGGTYSTLKVQPAELEDSGVYFCASSQGAGMWSYEQYFGPGTRLTVT.

This clone was observed a single time. This chain uses TRBV4-1 with TRBJ1-2; the match to TRBD1 covers 9 bases. The CDR3 runs to 14 residues. Germline V gene data show CDR1 as MGHRA and CDR2 as YSYEKL. Trimming took 4 bases from V and 5 from J; bases not matched to a gene: 5. CDR3 protein: CASSLRTGEYGYTF. The CDR3, as DNA: TGCGCCAGCAGCCTCCGGACAGGGGAATATGGCTACACCTTC.

The rearrangement links TRBV30 to TRBJ1-4; D not certain. CDR1 and CDR2 (germline): GTSNPN, SVGIG (reference sequence). Trimming took 5 bases from V and 8 from J, leaving 18 bases between them. The CDR3 has 14 amino acids. The CDR3 DNA follows: TGTGCCTGGTGCGAGCCCGGGGAAAGAGAAAAACTGTTTTTT. Its protein is CAWCEPGEREKLFF.

The chain carries TRBV15 and TRBJ1-2; D not resolved. Germline CDR1 is LNHNV and CDR2 is YYDKDF (reference sequence). This CDR3 is 13 amino acids long. V lost 2 bases and J lost 1, with 5 bases in between. The CDR3 nucleotides read TGTGCCACCAGCAGACTAATTAACTATGGCTACACCTTC. This translates into CATSRLINYGYTF.

This chain uses TRBV9 with TRBJ1-2; 8 nucleotides agree with TRBD1. The junction had 9 bases not matched to a gene; V was cut back by 4 bases and J by 4 bases. The CDR3 has 15 amino acids. CDR1 and CDR2 from the germline V gene are SGDLS and YYNGEE. The CDR3, as DNA: TGTGCCAGCAGCCGACTGGGACAGGCATCCTATGGCTACACCTTC. Amino acids: CASSRLGQASYGYTF.

The V and J genes are TRBV5-1 and TRBJ1-4, with D unclear. Germline CDR1 is SGHRS and CDR2 is YFSETQ. The V end lost 4 bases, the J end lost 0 bases, and 13 bases lay between the germline ends. This CDR3 has 16 amino acids. The DNA for the CDR3 is TGCGCCAGCAGCCCTGGAGCGGGGACAACTAATGAAAAACTGTTTTTT. Translating it yields CASSPGAGTTNEKLFF. Complete variable domain (other parts from reference TRBV5-1 and TRBJ1-4): KAGVTQTPRYLIKTRGQQVTLSCSPISGHRSVSWYQQTPGQGLQFLFEYFSETQRNKGNFPGRFSGRQFSNSRSEMNVSTLELGDSALYLCASSPGAGTTNEKLFFGSGTQLSVL.

This rearrangement joins TRBV5-1 to TRBJ1-1; D may be TRBD1 (6 bases). The length of the CDR3 is 16 residues. The germline CDR1 and CDR2 sequences are SGHRS and YFSETQ. Trimming pared 5 bases from V and 1 base from J, leaving 18 bases between. The CDR3 DNA follows: TGCGCCAGCAGACCTTTAACGGGACAAAGGAACACTGAAGCTTTCTTT. Translation: CASRPLTGQRNTEAFF.

This chain uses TRBV4-2 with TRBJ2-7, with D maybe TRBD2 (5 bases). The CDR3 totals 17 residues. Germline V CDR1 and CDR2: LGHNA, YNFKEQ. Trimming took 0 bases from V and 6 from J, leaving 21 bases between them. For the CDR3, the DNA is TGTGCCAGCAGCCAAGAGGATATGAGGGTGCGGTTCACCGAGCAGTACTTC. It encodes CASSQEDMRVRFTEQYF.

This clone was counted only a few times. The chain is built from TRBV20-1 and TRBJ2-3; maybe TRBD2 (5 bases). The CDR3 loop spans 11 amino acids. The V gene's germline CDR1 is DFQATT and CDR2 SNEGSKA (reference sequence). Between the trimmed V and J ends, which lost 6 bases and 6 bases, there was a span of 10 bases. In DNA, the CDR3 is TGCAGTGCCCAACGAGGGGATACGCAGTATTTT. Translation gives CSAQRGDTQYF.

In nucleotides, the CDR3 is TGTGCCAGCAGTGATATAGCGGGAACAGATACGCAGTATTTT. Protein sequence: CASSDIAGTDTQYF. V gene TRBV2 combines with J gene TRBJ2-3, with 8 bases fitting TRBD2. The CDR3 runs 14 residues. J was trimmed by 3 bases and V by 3 bases; bases with no gene match: 2. CDR1 SNHLY and CDR2 FYNNEI come from the germline V gene.